One sample yielded the 3 T cell receptor beta chains listed below, sequenced in a study of shared T cell receptors in the human thymus. Produced via immunoSEQ multiplex PCR; TCRdb's table is partial and in-frame only. The table records about 660,000 clones, around 87% of them present only once. This sample was shared with a second study, whose subject was human thymus T cells.

The sample taken for sequencing was thymocytes. The receptors were sampled from a boy under three years old with a congenital heart defect.

V and J are TRBV19 and TRBJ1-5, with D tentatively TRBD1 (5 bases). Deletions cut 3 bases from V and 2 bases from J, with 17 bases between. The germline V gene encodes CDR1 LNHDA and CDR2 SQIVND (reference sequence). This CDR3 region has 17 residues. The CDR3 protein is CASSMPLGGSGNQPQHF. The CDR3 region has the DNA TGTGCCAGTAGTATGCCCCTCGGGGGGTCGGGCAATCAGCCCCAGCATTTT.

The V call is TRBV2, the J call TRBJ2-3; 9 bases fit TRBD2. J lost 2 bases, V lost 4 bases, and 1 base had no gene match. The germline V gene encodes CDR1 SNHLY and CDR2 FYNNEI. The CDR3 runs to 14 residues. CDR3 protein: CASSGGRATDTQYF. DNA for the CDR3: TGTGCCAGCAGTGGCGGGAGGGCCACAGATACGCAGTATTTT.

V gene TRBV19 combines with J gene TRBJ2-6; possibly TRBD2 for D (6 bases). Per the germline V gene, CDR1 is LNHDA and CDR2 is SQIVND (reference sequence). The CDR3 runs 15 residues. Trimming took 3 bases from V and 3 from J, leaving 9 bases between them. This CDR3 reads CASSMPGVGANVLTF. In DNA form, the CDR3 reads TGTGCCAGTAGTATGCCGGGAGTTGGGGCCAACGTCCTGACTTTC.